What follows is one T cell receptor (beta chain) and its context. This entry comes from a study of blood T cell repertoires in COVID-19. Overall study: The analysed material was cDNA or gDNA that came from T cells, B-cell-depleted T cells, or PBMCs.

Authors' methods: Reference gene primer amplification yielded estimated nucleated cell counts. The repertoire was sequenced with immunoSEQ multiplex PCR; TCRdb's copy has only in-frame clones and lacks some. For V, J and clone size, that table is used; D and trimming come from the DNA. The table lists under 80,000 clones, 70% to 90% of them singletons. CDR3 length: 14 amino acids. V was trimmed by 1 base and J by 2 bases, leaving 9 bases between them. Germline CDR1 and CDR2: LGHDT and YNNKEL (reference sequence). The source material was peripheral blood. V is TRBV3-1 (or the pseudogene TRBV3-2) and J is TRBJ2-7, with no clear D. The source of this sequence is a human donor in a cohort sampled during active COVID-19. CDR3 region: CASSQVNGPYEQYF. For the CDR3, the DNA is TGTGCCAGCAGCCAAGTAAATGGGCCCTACGAGCAGTACTTC.